These 2 T cell receptor beta chains were all obtained from the same sample, sequenced in a study of blood T cell repertoires in COVID-19. Profiling relied on immunoSEQ multiplex PCR, and the TCRdb table lists in-frame clones only, not all of them. Among 200,000 to 250,000 clones listed, around 87% were seen once. The sequenced material came from peripheral blood. All receptors derive from a woman aged 30 to 39 who had recovered from COVID-19.

The rearrangement links TRBV6-2 or TRBV6-3 to TRBJ2-3; D perhaps matches TRBD1 (6 bases). The CDR3 covers 13 residues. V was clipped by 5 bases and J by 9 bases, with 15 bases between them. CDR1 MNHEY and CDR2 SVGEGT come from the germline V gene. CDR3 sequence: CASSTTGSFTQYF. CDR3 DNA sequence: TGTGCCAGCAGTACCACAGGGTCTTTCACGCAGTATTTT.

CDR3 amino acids: CASSQIAGGLLLSSTDTQYF. CDR3 nucleotides: TGTGCCAGCAGCCAGATAGCGGGGGGCCTTCTCCTTTCTAGCACAGATACGCAGTATTTT. The chain recombines TRBV3-1 (or the pseudogene TRBV3-2) with TRBJ2-3; 10 bases match TRBD2. The CDR3 extends over 20 amino acids. Per germline, CDR1 LGHDT and CDR2 YNNKEL (reference sequence). The V and J ends lost 3 bases and 0 bases, in that order; junction bases with no gene match: 15.